This TCR beta chain stems from a study of T cells in Graves' hyperthyroidism and ophthalmopathy. Study as a whole: Before treatment of any kind, peripheral blood was taken at initial diagnosis. Study-level points and caveats: In the blood, most expanded thyroid clonotypes above 0.001 appeared as well. Through a model of 13 V-J features, ophthalmopathy was separated from stable hyperthyroidism.

The TCR beta CDR3 regions underwent amplification using RNA transcripts as the source. The HTBI primer set served for first-round RT-PCR of the TCR CDR3. TCRdb itself ran the multiplex PCR reads through MiXCR, one entry per CDR3 protein. The sample carries approximately 590,000 distinct CDR3 sequences, 15% to 18% recorded once. The authors took PBMCs from roughly 9.5 ml fresh peripheral blood. The CDR3 consists of 16 residues. CDR1 and CDR2 (germline): KGHSH, LQKENI. Deletions cut 2 bases from V and 1 base from J, with 9 bases between. There are a few counts of this clonotype. No antigen is known for it.

The chain uses TRBV18 and TRBJ2-6, with D perhaps matching TRBD1 (5 bases). The sequence came from a woman in her thirties with Graves' hyperthyroidism. The material sequenced was blood. The CDR3 sequence is CASSPRGNSGANVLTF. In DNA, the CDR3 is TGTGCCAGCTCACCAAGGGGCAATTCTGGGGCCAACGTCCTGACTTTC.